This T cell receptor (beta chain) was sequenced during a study of blood T cell repertoires in COVID-19. Study at large: T cells, B-cell-depleted T cells, or PBMCs provided the cDNA or gDNA that served as material.

Per the original methods: How many nucleated cells were present was estimated from reference gene primer amplification. Assay used: immunoSEQ multiplex PCR; TCRdb lists only in-frame clones, some missing. D and trimming come from the DNA, and the V and J calls and clone size come from that table. Among around 100,000 clones listed, 70% to 80% were seen once. Germline V lookup: CDR1 SGHAT, CDR2 FQNNGV. Trimming at V came to 5 bases and at J to 5 bases, leaving 4 bases not matched to a gene. The CDR3 is 14 residues long. The chain couples TRBV11-2 to TRBJ1-5; TRBD1 matches 9 bases. This sequence originates from a man between 65 and 80 years old with active or convalescent COVID-19. The sequenced sample consisted of peripheral blood. The CDR3 is CASSLRQGDQPQHF. DNA for the CDR3: TGTGCCAGCAGCCTCCGACAGGGGGATCAGCCCCAGCATTTT.